The 13 T cell receptor beta chains reported below all come from one sample, sequenced in a study of cytomegalovirus exposure and HLA in healthy donors. Primers: 60 Vbeta forward and 13 Jbeta reverse. Repertoires were generated with immunoSEQ multiplex PCR, while TCRdb's copy carries only in-frame clones and drops some. This table holds approximately 100,000 clones, over 65% found once. Material: PBMCs. The receptors here all came from a female donor in good health and CMV-seropositive.

Notes on this clone: Other DNA sequences in this sample translate to the same CDR3. The rearrangement links TRBV7-2 to TRBJ2-5; possibly TRBD2 for D (6 bases). This CDR3 is built from 14 residues. V was cut by 0 bases and J by 5 bases, with 10 bases left in between. Germline V gives CDR1 SGHTA, CDR2 FQGNSA. The CDR3 DNA reads as TGTGCCAGCAGCTTAGCGGGACGGGGGGAGACCCAGTACTTC. Its protein product is CASSLAGRGETQYF.

The chain employs TRBV7-2 and TRBJ2-7; a weak D match, TRBD2 (6 bases). The length of the CDR3 is 15 residues. Trimming shortened V by 2 bases and J by 2 bases, and 13 bases separated the two germline ends. The germline CDR1 and CDR2 sequences are SGHTA and FQGNSA. CDR3 sequence: CASSLRPGGAYEQYF. The CDR3 nucleotides read TGTGCCAGCAGCTTACGTCCAGGAGGGGCCTACGAGCAGTACTTC.

This clone has only a few counts. CDR3 nucleotide sequence: TGTGCCAGCAGGACAGCGAACACTGAAGCTTTCTTT. Translating it yields CASRTANTEAFF. V gene TRBV2 combines with J gene TRBJ1-1; weak D call: TRBD1 (5 bases). The V end was cut by 6 bases, the J end by 1 base, with 6 bases between. Germline-derived CDR1 and CDR2 are SNHLY and FYNNEI. The CDR3 is 12 amino acids. The whole variable domain, filled in from reference TRBV2 and TRBJ1-1, reads EPEVTQTPSHQVTQMGQEVILRCVPISNHLYFYWYRQILGQKVEFLVSFYNNEISEKSEIFDDQFSVERPDGSNFTLKIRSTKLEDSAMYFCASRTANTEAFFGQGTRLTVV.

This chain uses TRBV5-5 with TRBJ1-1; 7 bases map to TRBD1. Germline V gene lookup returns CDR1 SGHKS and CDR2 YYEKEE (reference sequence). This CDR3 spans 13 amino acids. The junction had 5 bases not matched to a gene; V was cut back by 3 bases and J by 6 bases. CDR3 protein: CASSWNRGPEAFF. The CDR3 DNA reads TGTGCCAGCAGCTGGAACAGGGGACCTGAAGCTTTCTTT. The full variable domain, its missing parts supplied by reference TRBV5-5 and TRBJ1-1, is DAGVTQSPTHLIKTRGQQVTLRCSPISGHKSVSWYQQVLGQGPQFIFQYYEKEERGRGNFPDRFSARQFPNYSSELNVNALLLGDSALYLCASSWNRGPEAFFGQGTRLTVV.

The chain employs TRBV2 and TRBJ2-2; D call uncertain. The germline gives CDR1 SNHLY, CDR2 FYNNEI. This CDR3 has 14 residues. V shed 6 bases and J shed 1 base, with 9 bases lying between them. The DNA for the CDR3 is TGTGCCAGCAGGATGCAGCGGAACACCGGGGAGCTGTTTTTT. It translates to CASRMQRNTGELFF.

The chain employs TRBV30 and TRBJ2-3, with a tentative D call TRBD2 (5 bases). V lost 8 bases to trimming and J lost 4 bases, with 25 bases between them. This CDR3 contains 16 residues. Germline V lookup: CDR1 GTSNPN, CDR2 SVGIG (reference sequence). The CDR3 reads CAVTNRMGEVPDTQYF. Written as DNA, the CDR3 is TGTGCCGTAACAAACCGTATGGGAGAGGTCCCAGATACGCAGTATTTT.

This clone was recorded only once. The V gene is TRBV6-1, the J gene TRBJ1-4; D not certain. This CDR3 is 11 amino acids long. Germline V gene lookup returns CDR1 MNHNS and CDR2 SASEGT. Trimming removed 2 bases from V and 10 bases from J, with 5 bases in between. The CDR3 is CASSEFVKLFF. DNA for the CDR3: TGTGCCAGCAGTGAATTCGTAAAACTGTTTTTT.

This chain connects TRBV7-8 to TRBJ2-7; 15 bases line up with TRBD2. The germline V gene encodes CDR1 SGHVS and CDR2 FQNEAQ. V shed 5 bases, J shed 4 bases, and the junction held 12 bases outside the gene matches. This CDR3 contains 18 residues. DNA of the CDR3: TGTGCCAGCAGCCCAACGGGACTAGCGGGAGGTGGTAGGTACGAGCAGTACTTC. This sequence encodes CASSPTGLAGGGRYEQYF. The complete variable domain, with remaining parts taken from reference TRBV7-8 and TRBJ2-7, reads GAGVSQSPRYKVAKRGQDVALRCDPISGHVSLFWYQQALGQGPEFLTYFQNEAQLDKSGLPSDRFFAERPEGSVSTLKIQRTQQEDSAVYLCASSPTGLAGGGRYEQYFGPGTRLTVT.

This clone was found a few times. The chain employs TRBV7-2 and TRBJ2-2; 7 bases agree with TRBD2. CDR3 size: 15 residues. V was pared by 8 bases and J by 1 base, with 7 bases of the junction left unmatched. Germline V gene data show CDR1 as SGHTA and CDR2 as FQGNSA. The CDR3 loop reads CASGRTGGNTGELFF. DNA of the CDR3: TGTGCCAGCGGTCGAACGGGAGGGAACACCGGGGAGCTGTTTTTT.

The chain recombines TRBV2 with TRBJ1-2, with no clear D. Germline CDR1 SNHLY, CDR2 FYNNEI. This CDR3 has 15 residues. Deletions cut 4 bases from V and 4 bases from J, with 16 bases between. The CDR3 DNA reads as TGTGCCAGCAGTGCCCGAAGGACGGACTCCTATGGCTACACCTTC. Amino acids: CASSARRTDSYGYTF. Complete variable domain (other parts from reference TRBV2 and TRBJ1-2): EPEVTQTPSHQVTQMGQEVILRCVPISNHLYFYWYRQILGQKVEFLVSFYNNEISEKSEIFDDQFSVERPDGSNFTLKIRSTKLEDSAMYFCASSARRTDSYGYTFGSGTRLTVV.

CDR3 amino acids: CASSSSTGGGLQETQYF. CDR3 nucleotides: TGTGCCAGCAGCTCCTCCACTGGCGGCGGACTCCAAGAGACCCAGTACTTC. The rearrangement uses TRBV11-1 and TRBJ2-5, with a weak D call TRBD2 (5 bases). CDR3 length equals 17 residues. The V and J ends lost 4 bases and 1 base respectively, with 19 bases between them. Germline V gene data show CDR1 as SGHAT and CDR2 as FQDESV (reference sequence).

The J gene is TRBJ1-2, the V gene TRBV7-3, with 7 bases that match TRBD1. V lost 3 bases to trimming and J lost 9 bases; unmatched junction nucleotides: 13. The CDR3 runs to 15 residues. Germline-derived CDR1 and CDR2 are SGHTA and FQGTGA. CDR3 amino acids: CASSFWRGLGRSYTF. CDR3 nucleotide sequence: TGTGCCAGCAGCTTCTGGAGGGGGCTAGGGCGCAGCTACACCTTC.

The J gene is TRBJ1-5, the V gene TRBV12-5; 7 nucleotides agree with TRBD1. CDR1 LGHNT and CDR2 FRNRAP come from the germline V gene. V trimming: 1 base; J trimming: 4 bases; junction bases outside the gene matches: 10. CDR3 length equals 17 residues. Here the CDR3 DNA reads TGTGCTAGTGGTTTGGAGACCGGGCAGGGGGTGAATCAGCCCCAGCATTTT. This codes for CASGLETGQGVNQPQHF.